Here is one T cell receptor (beta chain) with its context. The CDR3 has 19 residues. Germline lookup yields CDR1 MNHEY and CDR2 SMNVEV (reference sequence). The V segment lost 5 bases and the J segment 0 bases; nucleotides outside the gene matches: 17. Study members were between roughly 18 and 89 years old and lived in 24 US regions. Recovered participants had two consecutive negative NP/OP PCR tests, healthcare professional clearance, or symptom resolution. Original processing methods: Estimated nucleated cell counts came from reference gene primer amplification. Profiling relied on immunoSEQ multiplex PCR, and the TCRdb table lists in-frame clones only, not all of them. V and J calls and clone size follow that table, whereas D and trimming were derived from the DNA. The sample consists of 300,000 or so clones, 80% to 95% of them appearing once. This sample is part of a study of blood T cell repertoires in COVID-19.

The sequencing input was PBMCs or T cells enriched from blood (not recorded which). The chain employs TRBV27 and TRBJ1-1; TRBD1 matches 8 bases. The TCR comes from a woman aged 25 to 45 who had recovered from COVID-19. The CDR3 protein is CASSLAGQAGPSLNTEAFF. In nucleotides, the CDR3 is TGTGCCAGCAGTCTAGCGGGACAGGCGGGTCCCTCATTGAACACTGAAGCTTTCTTT.